The T cell receptor (beta chain) under discussion was sequenced for a study of blood T cells in healthy people across ages. Study-wide context: Roughly one uniquely barcoded beta molecule per two T cells was captured.

Isolated per sample were at least 7 million PBMCs. At least 5.5 micrograms of total RNA were extracted per sample. The CDR3 has 17 residues. The ends were cut back, 0 bases at V and 5 bases at J, with 20 bases in the middle. Germline V gene data show CDR1 as SGDLS and CDR2 as YYNGEE. A second PCR of roughly 6 to 12 cycles used a sample-barcoded 5' primer and a J-beta primer mix. Each CDR3 protein gets one entry after TCRdb re-called the 5' RACE reads with MiXCR. The table lists about 680,000 distinct CDR3 sequences, about 52% of them singletons. The receptor was derived from a woman in her sixties in good health. The sequenced sample was blood. V gene TRBV9 combines with J gene TRBJ1-2; D gene ambiguous. The CDR3 DNA follows: TGTGCCAGCAGCGTAGGCCCAACCGGGATCTGGAGGTATGGCTACACCTTC. Its protein product is CASSVGPTGIWRYGYTF.